The 20 T cell receptor delta chains given below trace back to one sample, sequenced in a study of Vδ1+ human thymocytes. Antigens for these TCRs are unknown. Extracted RNA was reverse transcribed into cDNA. CDR3 amplicons came from multiplex PCR with pooled V-gene forward and constant-region reverse primers. TCRdb redid the clone calls on the multiplex PCR reads with CATT. This sample has roughly 50,000 delta-chain clones, with around a sixth found just once. Study findings and constraints: Highly polyclonal TRG and TRD repertoires with Gaussian CDR3 length distributions appeared in thymus.

The source material was Vdelta1+ gamma-delta thymocytes from the thymus. Documented subset: FACS-sorted CD3+ TCRalphabeta- TCRVdelta1+ TCRVdelta2- thymocytes. The receptor source for this set is a boy less than two years old who had congenital heart surgery.

This clone was seen only a few times. The gene calls are TRDV1 and TRDJ1; weak D call: TRDD3 (5 bases). CDR1 and CDR2 from the germline V gene are TSWWSYY and QGS. CDR3 length: 19 residues. The V gene lost 3 bases and the J gene lost 0 bases, with 23 bases spanning the gap. CDR3 DNA sequence: TGTGCTCTTGGGGACATTGGGAGATACCCACCAACGAACACCGATAAACTCATCTTT. It is translated as CALGDIGRYPPTNTDKLIF.

In regard to this clone: Its ends do not fully match the called genes, so a read error is possible. The V gene is TRDV1, the J gene TRDJ1; TRDD3 aligns across 8 bases. The CDR3 is 11 residues long. Per germline, CDR1 TSWWSYY and CDR2 QGS. CDR3 protein: CALWDTTKLIF. DNA for the CDR3: TGTGCTCTTTGGGATACGACTAAACTCATCTTT.

The genes are TRDV1 and TRDJ1, with 10 bases that match TRDD3. Per the germline V gene, CDR1 is TSWWSYY and CDR2 is QGS. Germline trimming cut 7 bases from V and 0 bases from J; bases unmatched to any gene: 17. The CDR3 has 19 amino acids. The CDR3 nucleotides are TGTGCTCTTGAGATTAGGGGGGGGATACGACGGCCGTACACCGATAAACTCATCTTT. Translation gives CALEIRGGIRRPYTDKLIF.

This clone was detected only a few times. The V gene is TRDV1, the J gene TRDJ1, with TRDD2 as a possible D gene (6 bases). V gave up 4 bases and J gave up 0 bases, with 27 bases separating them. The germline CDR1 and CDR2 sequences are TSWWSYY and QGS. The CDR3 is 20 residues long. The CDR3 DNA follows: TGTGCTCTTGGGGCCCCCCATATTCTTCCTCCCTCCAAGTACACCGATAAACTCATCTTT. Its translation: CALGAPHILPPSKYTDKLIF.

A few counts support this clone. The rearrangement uses TRDV1 and TRDJ1, with 9 positions matching TRDD2. The germline V gene has CDR1 TSWWSYY and CDR2 QGS. Losses at the gene ends were 3 bases for V and 3 bases for J; bases not matched to a gene: 11. This CDR3 has 17 amino acids. CDR3 sequence (DNA): TGTGCTCTTGGGGACCCTTCCTACCCGCCCTGGGCCGATAAACTCATCTTT. Its protein is CALGDPSYPPWADKLIF.

The rearrangement uses TRDV1 and TRDJ2, with 7 bases lining up with TRDD2. Germline CDR1 reads TSWWSYY; CDR2 reads QGS. The CDR3 runs to 21 residues. The V segment lost 1 base and the J segment 2 bases; nucleotides outside the gene matches: 19. The CDR3 here is CALGEPRPPFPTRSLTAQLFF. DNA of the CDR3: TGTGCTCTTGGGGAACCCCGACCCCCATTTCCTACCCGTTCCTTGACAGCACAACTCTTCTTT.

The V and J genes are TRDV1 and TRDJ1; a possible D gene is TRDD3 (5 bases). Germline V gives CDR1 TSWWSYY, CDR2 QGS. Trimming removed 1 base at V and 0 bases at J, with 18 bases between. The CDR3 length is 18 residues. The CDR3: CALGEREWEGSYTDKLIF. CDR3 nucleotide sequence: TGTGCTCTTGGGGAACGGGAGTGGGAGGGGAGTTACACCGATAAACTCATCTTT.

This clone was observed a few times. The chain employs TRDV1 and TRDJ1; weak D call: TRDD2 (5 bases). The V gene lost 0 bases and the J gene lost 0 bases, with 26 bases spanning the gap. CDR1 is TSWWSYY and CDR2 is QGS in the germline V gene. CDR3 length equals 21 residues. CDR3 region: CALGELSRPYVAPLYTDKLIF. Here the CDR3 DNA reads TGTGCTCTTGGGGAACTTAGTCGCCCCTACGTGGCTCCACTGTACACCGATAAACTCATCTTT.

This clone was recorded a few times. This chain connects TRDV1 to TRDJ1; TRDD3 matches at 9 bases. Germline CDR1 reads TSWWSYY; CDR2 reads QGS. This CDR3 comprises 21 residues. Germline trimming cut 3 bases from V and 0 bases from J; bases unmatched to any gene: 20. The DNA of the CDR3 is TGTGCTCTTGGGGACCAAACCTACGGGTGGCTGGGGGATCCGTACACCGATAAACTCATCTTT. Translated, it gives CALGDQTYGWLGDPYTDKLIF.

The table lists this clone with a few counts. The rearrangement uses TRDV1 and TRDJ1; TRDD3 is a possible D gene (5 bases). The CDR3 totals 19 residues. The V gene's germline CDR1 is TSWWSYY and CDR2 QGS. Trimming removed 4 bases at V and 0 bases at J, with 24 bases between. The CDR3 protein is CALGVVPGGTKLYTDKLIF. Written as DNA, the CDR3 is TGTGCTCTTGGGGTAGTCCCGGGGGGCACTAAACTGTACACCGATAAACTCATCTTT.

This chain connects TRDV1 to TRDJ1, with TRDD3 identical over 8 bases. CDR1 and CDR2 (germline): TSWWSYY, QGS. This CDR3 has 17 residues. Losses at the gene ends were 0 bases for V and 0 bases for J; bases not matched to a gene: 6. Written as DNA, the CDR3 is TGTGCTCTTGGGGAACTCCTGGGGATACTCTACACCGATAAACTCATCTTT. Its protein is CALGELLGILYTDKLIF.

This clone was detected only a few times. This chain connects TRDV1 to TRDJ1, with TRDD3 matching over 8 bases. The CDR3 spans 16 residues. J gave up 2 bases and V 0 bases, and 5 bases lay outside the gene matches. CDR1 and CDR2 from the germline V gene are TSWWSYY and QGS. CDR3 residues: CALGELSMGDTDKLIF. CDR3 in DNA: TGTGCTCTTGGGGAACTATCTATGGGGGATACCGATAAACTCATCTTT.

The chain has TRDV1 and TRDJ1, with TRDD3 matching over 9 bases. The CDR3 loop spans 16 amino acids. Per the germline V gene, CDR1 is TSWWSYY and CDR2 is QGS. V was clipped by 3 bases and J by 0 bases; unmatched bases: 5. The CDR3 DNA is TGTGCTCTTGGGGACCAACCTGGGGGATACACCGATAAACTCATCTTT. This gives the protein CALGDQPGGYTDKLIF.

This chain uses TRDV1 with TRDJ1; tentative D call: TRDD2 (7 bases). This CDR3 is 17 amino acids long. Germline values: CDR1 TSWWSYY, CDR2 QGS. The V and J ends lost 5 bases and 5 bases respectively, with 24 bases between them. CDR3 coding DNA: TGTGCTCTTGGGACCGTTCCTACGGTTAGTCTGGGGGATAAACTCATCTTT. This gives the protein CALGTVPTVSLGDKLIF.

This clone was picked up a small number of times. This may be a read error: a much more frequent sequence differs by one nucleotide. The same CDR3 arises from other DNA sequences in this sample as well. This rearrangement joins TRDV2 to TRDJ1, with D hard to call. This CDR3 contains 12 residues. Germline V gene lookup returns CDR1 GEAIGNYY and CDR2 EKD. The CDR3 is CACGPYTDKLIF. The DNA of the CDR3 is TGCGCCTGTGGCCCGTACACCGATAAACTCATCTTT.

This clone showed up just once. The genes are TRDV2 and TRDJ1; tentatively, D is TRDD3 (6 bases). The CDR3 has 16 residues. CDR1 GEAIGNYY and CDR2 EKD come from the germline V gene. The V end lost 4 bases, the J end lost 0 bases, and 17 bases lay between the germline ends. The chain's CDR3 is CACETAGAWYTDKLIF. The CDR3 nucleotides are TGTGCCTGTGAGACCGCTGGGGCCTGGTACACCGATAAACTCATCTTT.

This clone was observed a few times. The J gene is TRDJ1, the V gene TRDV1, with a possible D match to TRDD3 (6 bases). Trimming shortened V by 5 bases and J by 0 bases, and 22 bases separated the two germline ends. The CDR3 contains 18 residues. Looked up from germline, CDR1 is TSWWSYY and CDR2 is QGS. The CDR3 nucleotides read TGTGCTCTTGGGAGCTATTACGCCGGGGGAGGGTACACCGATAAACTCATCTTT. It specifies CALGSYYAGGGYTDKLIF.

This chain connects TRDV1 to TRDJ1; either TRDD2 or TRDD3 may supply D (7 bases each). Looked up from germline, CDR1 is TSWWSYY and CDR2 is QGS. The CDR3 contains 19 residues. Trimming removed 2 bases from V and 8 bases from J, with 30 bases in between. DNA for the CDR3: TGTGCTCTTGGGGAAAGGGAGTTCCTACGACTCCTTACTGGGGAGAAACTCATCTTT. Its translation: CALGEREFLRLLTGEKLIF.

This clone was found a few times. The chain is built from TRDV1 and TRDJ1; 8 bases fit TRDD3. The CDR3 has 17 residues. Trimming took 4 bases from V and 0 from J; bases not matched to a gene: 10. The germline V gene encodes CDR1 TSWWSYY and CDR2 QGS. The CDR3 sequence is CALGAGDTLWYTDKLIF. CDR3 coding DNA: TGTGCTCTTGGGGCTGGGGATACTCTTTGGTACACCGATAAACTCATCTTT.

The sample holds a few counts of this clone. The genes are TRDV1 and TRDJ1; TRDD3 agrees at 9 bases. Germline trimming cut 0 bases from V and 0 bases from J; bases unmatched to any gene: 14. Germline CDR1 TSWWSYY, CDR2 QGS. The CDR3 extends over 20 amino acids. In DNA form, the CDR3 reads TGTGCTCTTGGGGAACTCGAGGCTGGTTTAGGGGGATACAACACCGATAAACTCATCTTT. Translation gives CALGELEAGLGGYNTDKLIF.